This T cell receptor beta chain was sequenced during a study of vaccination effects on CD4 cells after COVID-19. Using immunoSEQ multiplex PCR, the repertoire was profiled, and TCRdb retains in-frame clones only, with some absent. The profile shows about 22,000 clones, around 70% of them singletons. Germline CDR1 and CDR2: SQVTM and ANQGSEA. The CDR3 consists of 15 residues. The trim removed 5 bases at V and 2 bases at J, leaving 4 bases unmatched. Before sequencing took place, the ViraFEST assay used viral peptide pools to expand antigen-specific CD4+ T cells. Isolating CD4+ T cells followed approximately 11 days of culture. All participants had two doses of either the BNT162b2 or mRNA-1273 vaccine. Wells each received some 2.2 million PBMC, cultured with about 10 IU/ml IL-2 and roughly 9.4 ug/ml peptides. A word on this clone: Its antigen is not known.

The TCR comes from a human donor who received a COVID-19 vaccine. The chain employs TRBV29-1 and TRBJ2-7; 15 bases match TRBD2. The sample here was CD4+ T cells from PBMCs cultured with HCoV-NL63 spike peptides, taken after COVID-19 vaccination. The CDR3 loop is CSVSGLAGGPYEQYF. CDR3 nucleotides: TGCAGCGTTTCCGGACTAGCGGGAGGGCCCTACGAGCAGTACTTC.